The 10 T cell receptor beta chains below were found in one sample sequenced in a study of blood T cell repertoires in COVID-19 (dated by TCRdb to 2018 to 2021). Library creation used the immunoSEQ multiplex PCR assay. This immuneACCESS table, as held by TCRdb, lists in-frame sequences with V and J called but not all clones. Of the missing ones, under half trace to an unresolved V gene in checked studies; the others have no known cause. This sample gives about 140,000 clones in total; roughly 81% of them show up just once. Around 3.2% of the sample lies in the top ten. What was sequenced was PBMCs or T cells enriched from blood (not recorded which). The source is a woman aged 45 to 65 with acute COVID-19.

The chain combines TRBV7-6 with TRBJ1-1, with a tentative D call TRBD1 (5 bases). The CDR3 loop spans 15 amino acids. The germline gives CDR1 SGHVS, CDR2 FNYEAQ. Trimming left V 3 bases short and J 5 bases short, with 16 bases between. The CDR3 loop reads CASSFQGEGQTEAFF. The CDR3 DNA follows: TGTGCCAGCAGCTTCCAAGGGGAGGGCCAGACTGAAGCTTTCTTT.

The chain links TRBV6-5 to TRBJ2-1, with 8 positions matching TRBD2. The CDR3 contains 13 residues. V trimming: 6 bases; J trimming: 8 bases; junction bases outside the gene matches: 6. Germline-derived CDR1 and CDR2 are MNHEY and SVGAGI. This chain's CDR3 is CASRPGGPYEQFF. The CDR3, as DNA: TGTGCCAGCAGGCCGGGAGGGCCTTATGAGCAGTTCTTC.

This clone was recorded only once. The genes are TRBV6-1 and TRBJ2-7; 7 bases are a match to TRBD1. Germline V gene sequence: CDR1 MNHNS, CDR2 SASEGT. V was pared by 3 bases and J by 6 bases, with 8 bases of the junction left unmatched. The CDR3 is 14 residues long. The CDR3 DNA reads as TGTGCCAGCAGTGACCGGGACAGCTTGTTCGAGCAGTACTTC. Protein product: CASSDRDSLFEQYF.

This chain connects TRBV7-8 to TRBJ2-2, with a weak D call TRBD1 (5 bases). The CDR3 spans 17 residues. Trimming took off 5 bases at V and 0 bases at J, with 16 bases between the two ends. In germline, CDR1 is SGHVS, CDR2 FQNEAQ. CDR3 in DNA: TGTGCCAGCAGCGGGGCCCGGAAGGGAACGAACACCGGGGAGCTGTTTTTT. This sequence encodes CASSGARKGTNTGELFF.

The chain employs TRBV9 and TRBJ2-6; D gene unclear. Trimming took 3 bases from V and 4 from J, leaving 11 bases between them. Germline V gene data show CDR1 as SGDLS and CDR2 as YYNGEE. The CDR3 totals 15 residues. Here the CDR3 reads CASSDPHRGANVLTF. The CDR3 DNA reads as TGTGCCAGCAGCGACCCCCATCGGGGGGCCAACGTCCTGACTTTC. The full variable domain, its missing parts supplied by reference TRBV9 and TRBJ2-6, is DSGVTQTPKHLITATGQRVTLRCSPRSGDLSVYWYQQSLDQGLQFLIQYYNGEERAKGNILERFSAQQFPDLHSELNLSSLELGDSALYFCASSDPHRGANVLTFGAGSRLTVL.

This chain connects TRBV7-2 to TRBJ2-3; 8 bases align to TRBD2. Germline V lookup: CDR1 SGHTA, CDR2 FQGNSA. The CDR3 totals 15 residues. V lost 6 bases to trimming and J lost 3 bases; unmatched junction nucleotides: 8. The CDR3 DNA follows: TGTGCCAGCAGAAACATAGCGGGAAGGACAGATACGCAGTATTTT. Its protein is CASRNIAGRTDTQYF.

The chain is built from TRBV14 and TRBJ2-7; D not certain. Germline V lookup: CDR1 SGHDN, CDR2 FVKESK. This CDR3 has 11 amino acids. The V end lost 3 bases, the J end lost 5 bases, and 5 bases lay between the germline ends. CDR3 DNA sequence: TGTGCCAGCAGCCATCTACACGAGCAGTACTTC. Amino acids: CASSHLHEQYF.

The J gene is TRBJ1-2, the V gene TRBV29-1; 10 nucleotides align to TRBD1. The CDR3 has 16 residues. CDR1 and CDR2 (germline): SQVTM, ANQGSEA. V shed 0 bases and J 2 bases; nucleotides not matched to a gene: 6. CDR3 coding DNA: TGCAGCGTTGAAGAGACAGGGGGCGCGTCCAACTATGGCTACACCTTC. It codes for CSVEETGGASNYGYTF.

The rearrangement joins TRBV27 to TRBJ1-5; D is perhaps TRBD1 (5 bases). CDR1 and CDR2 from the germline V gene are MNHEY and SMNVEV (reference sequence). Trimming stripped 2 bases from V and 8 bases from J, with 16 bases between. This CDR3 contains 15 residues. The CDR3 is CASSLGPDPGEPQHF. The CDR3 region has the DNA TGTGCCAGCAGTTTAGGTCCGGACCCGGGGGAGCCCCAGCATTTT.

This clone was counted once. Other DNA sequences in this specimen translate into the identical CDR3. J is TRBJ2-7 and V is TRBV5-1; 8 nucleotides agree with TRBD2. V was clipped by 3 bases and J by 4 bases; unmatched bases: 6. The CDR3 runs to 14 residues. Germline V lookup: CDR1 SGHRS, CDR2 YFSETQ. The CDR3 sequence is CASSSGTRGYEQYF. The CDR3 DNA is TGCGCCAGCAGCTCCGGGACTAGGGGATACGAGCAGTACTTC. The full variable domain, in which reference TRBV5-1 and TRBJ2-7 provide the parts outside the CDR3, is KAGVTQTPRYLIKTRGQQVTLSCSPISGHRSVSWYQQTPGQGLQFLFEYFSETQRNKGNFPGRFSGRQFSNSRSEMNVSTLELGDSALYLCASSSGTRGYEQYFGPGTRLTVT.